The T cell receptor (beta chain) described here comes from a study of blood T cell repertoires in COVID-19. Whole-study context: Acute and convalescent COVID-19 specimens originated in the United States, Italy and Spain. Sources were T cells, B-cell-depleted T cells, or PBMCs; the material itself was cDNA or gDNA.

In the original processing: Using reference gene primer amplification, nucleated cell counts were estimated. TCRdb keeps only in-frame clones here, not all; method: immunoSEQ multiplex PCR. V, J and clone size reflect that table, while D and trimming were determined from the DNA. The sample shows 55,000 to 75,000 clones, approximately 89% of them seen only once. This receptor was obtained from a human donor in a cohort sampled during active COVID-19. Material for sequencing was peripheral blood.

CDR3 region: CASTYRGSTRNTEAFF. For the CDR3, the DNA is TGTGCCAGCACCTACCGCGGCAGTACGCGGAACACTGAAGCTTTCTTT. The chain is built from TRBV27 and TRBJ1-1; no clear D gene. Per germline, CDR1 MNHEY and CDR2 SMNVEV (reference sequence). The CDR3 runs to 16 residues. Between the trimmed V and J ends, which lost 7 bases and 1 base, there was a span of 19 bases.